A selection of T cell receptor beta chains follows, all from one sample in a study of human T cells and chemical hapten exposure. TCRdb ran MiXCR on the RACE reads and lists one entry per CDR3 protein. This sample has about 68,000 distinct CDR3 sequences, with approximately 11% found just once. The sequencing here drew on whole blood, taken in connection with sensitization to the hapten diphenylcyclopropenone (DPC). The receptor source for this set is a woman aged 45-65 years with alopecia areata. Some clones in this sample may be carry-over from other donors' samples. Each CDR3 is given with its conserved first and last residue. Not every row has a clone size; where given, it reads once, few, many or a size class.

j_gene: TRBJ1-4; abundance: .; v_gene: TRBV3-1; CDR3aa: CASSQARVGEELFF
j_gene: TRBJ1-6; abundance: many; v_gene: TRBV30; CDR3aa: CAWRSPGTGYSPLHF
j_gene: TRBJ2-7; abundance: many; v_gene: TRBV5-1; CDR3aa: CASSGRTGSNEQYF
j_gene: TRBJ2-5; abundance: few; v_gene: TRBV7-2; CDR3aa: CASSLVAGLFQETQYF
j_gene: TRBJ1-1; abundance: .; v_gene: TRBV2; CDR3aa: CASEPGLRGTEAFF
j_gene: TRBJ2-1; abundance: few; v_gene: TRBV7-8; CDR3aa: CASSLRDTGYNEQFF
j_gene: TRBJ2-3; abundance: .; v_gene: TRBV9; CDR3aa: CASSADSHTQYF
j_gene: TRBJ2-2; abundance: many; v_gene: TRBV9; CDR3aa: CASSATSGGAGELFF
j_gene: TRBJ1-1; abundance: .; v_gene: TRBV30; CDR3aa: CAWRVGRNTEAFF
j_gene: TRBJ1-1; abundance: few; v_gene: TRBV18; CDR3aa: CASSLGDGEAFF
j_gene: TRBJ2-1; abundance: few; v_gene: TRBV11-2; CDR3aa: CASRPVGGPSHNEQFF
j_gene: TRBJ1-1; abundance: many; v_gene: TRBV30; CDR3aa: CAWSVWSNTEAFF
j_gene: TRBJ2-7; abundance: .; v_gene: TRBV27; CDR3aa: CASGGGIWQYF
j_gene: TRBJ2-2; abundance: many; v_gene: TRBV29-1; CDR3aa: CSAGGQMNTGELFF
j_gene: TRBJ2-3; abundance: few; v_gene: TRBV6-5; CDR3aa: CASSSTHMRSTDTQYF
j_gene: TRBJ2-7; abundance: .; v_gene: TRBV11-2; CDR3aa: CASSLGPSSSYEQYF
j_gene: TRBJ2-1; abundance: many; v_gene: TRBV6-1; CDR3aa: CAGSPSYNEQFF
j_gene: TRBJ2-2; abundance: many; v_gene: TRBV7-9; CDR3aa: CASSLVSLATGELFF
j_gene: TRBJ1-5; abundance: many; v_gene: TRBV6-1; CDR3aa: CASTNRGNQPQHF
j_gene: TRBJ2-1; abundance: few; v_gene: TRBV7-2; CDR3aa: CASSSTGGQQFF
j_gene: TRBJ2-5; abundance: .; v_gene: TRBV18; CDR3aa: CASAGALQETQYF
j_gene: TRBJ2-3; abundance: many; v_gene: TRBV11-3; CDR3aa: CASSLGTGINTQYF
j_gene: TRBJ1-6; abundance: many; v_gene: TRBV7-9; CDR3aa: CASSLGAGFYNSPLHF
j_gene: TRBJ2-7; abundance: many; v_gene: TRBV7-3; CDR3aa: CASSLGGLAGSEQYF
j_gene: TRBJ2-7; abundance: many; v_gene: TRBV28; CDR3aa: CASSLMVLLGEQYF
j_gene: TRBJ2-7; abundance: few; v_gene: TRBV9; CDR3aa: CASSGSGTRGYEQYF
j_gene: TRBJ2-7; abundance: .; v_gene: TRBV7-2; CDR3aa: CASSSRHGGPYEQYF
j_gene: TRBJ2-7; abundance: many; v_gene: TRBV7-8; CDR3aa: CASSPNYGTSSEQYF
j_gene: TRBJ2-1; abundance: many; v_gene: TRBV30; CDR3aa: CAWSGGNYNEQFF
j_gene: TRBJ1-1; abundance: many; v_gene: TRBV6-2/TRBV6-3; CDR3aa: CASTIRGGPTEAFF
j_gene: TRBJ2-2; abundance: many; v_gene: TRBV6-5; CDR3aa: CATDRTPNTGELFF
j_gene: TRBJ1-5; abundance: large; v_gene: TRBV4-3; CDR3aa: CASSQEITGRNQPQHF
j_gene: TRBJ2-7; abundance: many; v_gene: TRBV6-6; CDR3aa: CASSRPRTEQYF
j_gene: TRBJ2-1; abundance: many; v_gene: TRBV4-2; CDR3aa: CASSQGSLAGGGDEQFF
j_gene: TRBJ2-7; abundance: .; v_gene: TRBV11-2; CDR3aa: CASSLNGGQHEQYF
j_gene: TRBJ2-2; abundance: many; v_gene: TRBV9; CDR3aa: CASSGLGGGANTGELFF
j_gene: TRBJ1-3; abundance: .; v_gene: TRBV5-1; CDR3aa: CASSLAVGRGNTIYF
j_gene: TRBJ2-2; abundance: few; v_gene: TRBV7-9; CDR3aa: CASSLAGDTGELFF
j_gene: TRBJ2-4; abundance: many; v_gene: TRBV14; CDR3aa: CASSQVPTTGVAKNIQYF
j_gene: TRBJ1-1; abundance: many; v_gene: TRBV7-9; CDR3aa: CASSLAGHGTEAFF
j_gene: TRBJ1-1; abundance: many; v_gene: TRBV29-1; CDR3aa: CSVGTGRTEAFF